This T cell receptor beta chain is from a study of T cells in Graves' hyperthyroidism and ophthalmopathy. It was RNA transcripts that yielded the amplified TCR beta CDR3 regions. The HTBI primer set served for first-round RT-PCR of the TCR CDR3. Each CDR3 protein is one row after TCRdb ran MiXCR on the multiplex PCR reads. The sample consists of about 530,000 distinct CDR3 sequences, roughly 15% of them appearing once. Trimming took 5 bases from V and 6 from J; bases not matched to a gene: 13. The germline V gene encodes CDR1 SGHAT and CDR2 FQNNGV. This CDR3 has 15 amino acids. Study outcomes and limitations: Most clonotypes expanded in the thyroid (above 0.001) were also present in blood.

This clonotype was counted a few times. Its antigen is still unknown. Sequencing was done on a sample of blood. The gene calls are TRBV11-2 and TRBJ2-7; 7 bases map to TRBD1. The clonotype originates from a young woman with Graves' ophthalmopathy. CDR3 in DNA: TGTGCCAGCAGCGTCGAGGGACAGCAGCTCTTCGAGCAGTACTTC. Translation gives CASSVEGQQLFEQYF.